A selection of T cell receptor beta chains follows, all from one sample in a study of T cell repertoires in cytomegalovirus infection. TCRdb reprocessed the reads via MiXCR and lists one record per CDR3 protein. The data hold 450,000 to 550,000 distinct CDR3 sequences, with 16% observed a single time. The material sequenced was CD8+ T cells from PBMCs. These receptor sequences come from a human donor in good health (CMV status not recorded). Some clones in this sample may be carry-over from other donors' samples. The CDR3 runs from the conserved cysteine through the conserved F or W. Each record gives: V gene, clone size, J gene, D gene, CDR3 protein, CDR3 DNA. D genes are given only for firm matches. Clone size is given for some rows only: seen once, a few or many times, or a class if the clone is expanded.

>TRBV27|.|TRBJ2-1|.
CASSLRGRRGNEQFF
TGTGCCAGCAGTTTACGAGGGAGAAGGGGCAATGAGCAGTTCTTC
>TRBV30|few|TRBJ2-2|.
CAWSQGGTGELFF
TGTGCCTGGAGTCAAGGGGGGACCGGGGAGCTGTTTTTT
>TRBV27|many|TRBJ1-6|.
CASSFSGVYGNSPLHF
TGTGCCAGCAGTTTTAGTGGGGTTTACGGCAATTCACCCCTCCACTTT
>TRBV7-2|many|TRBJ2-7|TRBD2
CASSSSGRGYEQYF
TGTGCCAGCAGCTCTAGCGGGAGGGGATACGAGCAGTACTTC
>TRBV19|few|TRBJ1-5|.
CASSIWVSQPQHF
TGTGCCAGTAGTATCTGGGTAAGTCAGCCCCAGCATTTT
>TRBV27|few|TRBJ2-7|TRBD1
CASSLRRQGFYEQYF
TGTGCCAGCAGTTTGAGGAGACAGGGTTTCTACGAGCAGTACTTC
>TRBV19|few|TRBJ1-2|TRBD1
CASSIWLQGEGYTF
TGTGCCAGTAGTATTTGGTTACAGGGGGAAGGCTACACCTTC
>TRBV28|many|TRBJ1-1|.
CASSFQTHLNTEAFF
TGTGCCAGCAGTTTCCAGACACACCTGAACACTGAAGCTTTCTTT
>TRBV4-1|many|TRBJ2-7|.
CASSRGPSLAGDEQYF
TGCGCCAGCAGCCGAGGTCCCAGTCTAGCTGGGGACGAGCAGTACTTC
>TRBV12-3/TRBV12-4|many|TRBJ2-7|.
CASTLRTEPYEQYF
TGTGCCAGCACCCTTCGGACGGAGCCCTACGAGCAGTACTTC
>TRBV28|.|TRBJ2-7|.
CASSTPRECVEQYF
TGTGCCAGCAGTACCCCTCGGGAGTGCGTCGAGCAGTACTTC
>TRBV7-6|many|TRBJ2-3|.
CASSLESSSFTDTQYF
TGTGCCAGCAGCTTAGAGTCTAGCTCGTTTACAGATACGCAGTATTTT
>TRBV20-1|few|TRBJ1-2|.
CSATDQTVIYNYGYTF
TGCAGTGCTACAGATCAGACAGTAATCTATAACTATGGCTACACCTTC
>TRBV18|.|TRBJ1-4|TRBD1
CASSPGQGRDEKLFF
TGTGCCAGCTCACCTGGACAGGGAAGGGATGAAAAACTGTTTTTT
>TRBV9|.|TRBJ2-1|TRBD2
CASSASGGPVDEQFF
TGTGCCAGCAGCGCTAGCGGGGGGCCCGTAGATGAGCAGTTCTTC
>TRBV5-6|.|TRBJ2-5|TRBD2
CASSLATSGRETQYF
TGTGCCAGCAGCTTGGCCACTAGCGGGCGAGAGACCCAGTACTTC
>TRBV29-1|.|TRBJ1-2|.
CSVEGQGWHDGYTF
TGCAGCGTTGAAGGGCAGGGTTGGCATGATGGCTACACCTTC
>TRBV7-9|many|TRBJ2-5|TRBD1
CASSYRTGGEQTQYF
TGTGCCAGCAGCTACCGGACAGGGGGAGAACAGACCCAGTACTTC
>TRBV10-3|.|TRBJ1-1|.
CAISDGGRTEAFF
TGTGCCATCAGTGACGGGGGTCGTACTGAAGCTTTCTTT
>TRBV6-6|few|TRBJ1-5|.
CASSYEVGTFSNQPQHF
TGTGCCAGCAGTTACGAGGTCGGGACATTTAGCAATCAGCCCCAGCATTTT
>TRBV5-1|.|TRBJ2-1|TRBD2
CASTRTSEPHSYNEQFF
TGCGCCAGCACCCGGACTAGCGAGCCACACTCCTACAATGAGCAGTTCTTC
>TRBV15|many|TRBJ2-7|TRBD1
CATSSRDSLPYEQYF
TGTGCCACCAGCAGTCGGGACAGCCTTCCCTACGAGCAGTACTTC
>TRBV15|.|TRBJ1-5|.
CATSRARDSNQPQHF
TGTGCCACCAGCAGAGCCAGGGATAGCAATCAGCCCCAGCATTTT
>TRBV2|many|TRBJ2-1|TRBD2
CASSDMAGGPNEQFF
TGTGCCAGCAGTGATATGGCGGGGGGGCCGAATGAGCAGTTCTTC
>TRBV11-2|many|TRBJ2-7|TRBD2
CASSLEIAGEWIDEQYF
TGTGCCAGCAGCTTAGAGATAGCGGGGGAGTGGATTGACGAGCAGTACTTC
>TRBV6-1|.|TRBJ1-2|.
CASKAESGYTF
TGTGCCAGCAAGGCCGAATCTGGCTACACCTTC
>TRBV27|many|TRBJ1-2|TRBD1
CASSSYGQEGYTF
TGTGCCAGCAGTTCGTATGGACAGGAAGGCTACACCTTC
>TRBV20-1|few|TRBJ2-7|.
CSARYTWSSYEQYF
TGCAGTGCTAGATATACCTGGAGCTCCTACGAGCAGTACTTC
>TRBV10-3|few|TRBJ1-5|TRBD1
CAISESIGRDRASQPQHF
TGTGCCATCAGTGAGTCGATCGGTCGGGACAGGGCTAGTCAGCCCCAGCATTTT